This T cell receptor beta chain was recovered during a study of T-cell memory formation after mild COVID-19. Study context: Across donors, TCR clusters were largely donor specific.

Researchers used 5'RACE with constant-segment primers to make TCR alpha and TCR beta cDNA libraries that carry sample barcodes and UMIs. TCRdb reprocessed the 5' RACE reads with MiXCR, giving one entry per CDR3 protein. The sample has a few hundred thousand distinct CDR3 sequences, 20% to 25% seen once. CDR1 is SGHRS and CDR2 is YFSETQ in the germline V gene. The CDR3 covers 16 residues. V lost 1 base and J lost 4, with 15 bases in between. The sample holds a few counts of this clonotype. Its antigen is not identified. Notes on the study in general: CD4/CD8 balance held among clones contracting day 15 to 85, and later expanders leaned CD4+.

The material sequenced was PBMCs or a T cell subset sorted from them (not recorded which). The V and J genes are TRBV5-1 and TRBJ2-1; tentatively, D is TRBD1 (5 bases). The TCR originated in an adult woman who had mild COVID-19 (a few samples of this study predate the infection). Cell type and time point are not known. In DNA form, the CDR3 reads TGCGCCAGCAGCTTGCCCCCCAGGGCGACTTACAATGAGCAGTTCTTC. The encoded protein is CASSLPPRATYNEQFF.